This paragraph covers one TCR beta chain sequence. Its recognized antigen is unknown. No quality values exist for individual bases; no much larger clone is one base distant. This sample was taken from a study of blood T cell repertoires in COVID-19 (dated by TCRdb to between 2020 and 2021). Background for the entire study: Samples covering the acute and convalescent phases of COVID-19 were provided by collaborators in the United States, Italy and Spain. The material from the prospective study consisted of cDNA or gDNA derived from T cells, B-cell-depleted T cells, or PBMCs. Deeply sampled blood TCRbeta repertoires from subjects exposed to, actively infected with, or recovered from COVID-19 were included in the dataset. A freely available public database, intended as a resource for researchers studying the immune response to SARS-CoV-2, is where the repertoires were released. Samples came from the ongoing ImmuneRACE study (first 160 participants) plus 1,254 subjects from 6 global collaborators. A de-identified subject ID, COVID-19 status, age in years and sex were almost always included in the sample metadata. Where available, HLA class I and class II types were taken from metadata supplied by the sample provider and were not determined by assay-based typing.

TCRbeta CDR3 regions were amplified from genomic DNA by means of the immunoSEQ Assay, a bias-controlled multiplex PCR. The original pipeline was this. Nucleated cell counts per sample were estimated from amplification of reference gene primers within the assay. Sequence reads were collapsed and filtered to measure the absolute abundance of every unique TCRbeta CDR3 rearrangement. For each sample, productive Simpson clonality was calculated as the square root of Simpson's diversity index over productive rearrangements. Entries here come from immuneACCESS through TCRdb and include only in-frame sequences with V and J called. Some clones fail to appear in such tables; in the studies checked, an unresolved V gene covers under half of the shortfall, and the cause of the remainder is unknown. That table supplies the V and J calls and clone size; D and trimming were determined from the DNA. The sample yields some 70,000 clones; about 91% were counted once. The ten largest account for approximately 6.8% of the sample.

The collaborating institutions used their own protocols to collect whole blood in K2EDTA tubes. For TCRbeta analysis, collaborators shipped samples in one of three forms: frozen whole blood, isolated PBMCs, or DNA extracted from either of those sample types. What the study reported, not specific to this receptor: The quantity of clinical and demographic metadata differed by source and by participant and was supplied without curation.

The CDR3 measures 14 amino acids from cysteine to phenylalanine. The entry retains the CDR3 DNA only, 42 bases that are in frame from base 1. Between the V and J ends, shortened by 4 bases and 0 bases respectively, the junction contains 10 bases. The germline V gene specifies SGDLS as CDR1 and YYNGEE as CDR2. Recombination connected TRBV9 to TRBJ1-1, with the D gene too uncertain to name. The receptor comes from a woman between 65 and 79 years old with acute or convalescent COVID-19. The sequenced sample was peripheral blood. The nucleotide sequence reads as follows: TGTGCCAGCAGCCCTACCCAGGTGAACACTGAAGCTTTCTTT. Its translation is CASSPTQVNTEAFF.